This entry lists 10 T cell receptor beta chains sequenced from one sample in a study of T cell responses to AZD1222 COVID-19 vaccine. Clones were read by immunoSEQ multiplex PCR, and TCRdb kept only the in-frame ones, dropping some. Among 95,000 to 150,000 clones, roughly 86% were seen once, and the ten largest hold 3.5% to 4.5%. Material: peripheral blood, obtained on day 0 of AZD1222 vaccination. The receptor set was obtained from an adult in good health.

V gene TRBV5-1 combines with J gene TRBJ1-4; maybe TRBD1 (5 bases). This CDR3 spans 16 amino acids. CDR1 is SGHRS and CDR2 is YFSETQ in the germline V gene. V was shortened by 0 bases and J by 10 bases, with 19 bases between the two germline ends. CDR3 protein: CASSLVPGGGYGKLFF. The CDR3 DNA is TGCGCCAGCAGCTTGGTACCTGGGGGAGGGTACGGAAAACTGTTTTTT.

This chain connects TRBV5-6 to TRBJ2-2; D is ambiguous. The V gene's germline CDR1 is SGHDT and CDR2 YYEEEE. The CDR3 is 15 amino acids. The V end lost 4 bases, the J end lost 7 bases, and 17 bases lay between the germline ends. The CDR3 region has the DNA TGTGCCAGCAGCCTACGACGGTGGGTTGGCGGGGAGCTGTTTTTT. The encoded protein is CASSLRRWVGGELFF.

This clone has just one count. V usage is TRBV18 and J usage is TRBJ2-5; TRBD1 is a possible D gene (6 bases). Looked up from germline, CDR1 is KGHSH and CDR2 is LQKENI. There are 15 residues in the CDR3. V lost 2 bases and J 0 bases, leaving 10 bases between the germline ends. This CDR3 reads CASSPNGGHQETQYF. The CDR3 region has the DNA TGTGCCAGCTCACCAAATGGGGGCCACCAAGAGACCCAGTACTTC.

The chain links TRBV12-2 to TRBJ2-1; TRBD1, as called in the table, went unchecked against the DNA. TRBV12-2 is marked as a pseudogene. This CDR3 contains 17 residues. The CDR3 bases are TGTGCAAGTCGCGCGAGGAATCAGGGGCGAGCCTACAATGAGCAGTTCTTC. This translates into CASRARNQGRAYNEQFF.

The genes are TRBV19 and TRBJ1-2; D remains unclear. CDR1 and CDR2 (germline): LNHDA, SQIVND (reference sequence). The ends were cut back, 10 bases at V and 6 bases at J, with 18 bases in the middle. The CDR3 covers 13 residues. In nucleotides, the CDR3 is TGTGCCACTTCCCCCGAGGTTAGTCATGGCTACACCTTC. It translates to CATSPEVSHGYTF.

The gene calls are TRBV5-1 and TRBJ1-1; 7 bases are shared with TRBD1. CDR3 length: 16 amino acids. Germline CDR1 and CDR2: SGHRS and YFSETQ. V was pared by 4 bases and J by 0 bases, with 9 bases of the junction left unmatched. CDR3 sequence: CASSPFSTGMNTEAFF. The CDR3 bases are TGCGCCAGCAGCCCTTTCTCGACAGGGATGAACACTGAAGCTTTCTTT.

The chain links TRBV9 to TRBJ2-6, with a possible D match to TRBD2 (5 bases). The CDR3 loop spans 16 amino acids. Trimming removed 4 bases at V and 0 bases at J, with 11 bases between. CDR1 is SGDLS, CDR2 YYNGEE, per germline. This chain's CDR3 is CASSSPGDSGANVLTF. The CDR3 coding sequence is TGTGCCAGCAGCTCCCCCGGGGACTCTGGGGCCAACGTCCTGACTTTC.

The V gene is TRBV19, the J gene TRBJ1-1; a possible D gene is TRBD1 (5 bases). The CDR3 is made up of 13 amino acids. The germline gives CDR1 LNHDA, CDR2 SQIVND (reference sequence). Between the trimmed V and J ends, which lost 7 bases and 1 base, there was a span of 10 bases. The CDR3 nucleotides are TGTGCCAGTAAGTTCCAGGGGAACACTGAAGCTTTCTTT. It yields the protein CASKFQGNTEAFF.

This clone is a singleton in its sample. This chain connects TRBV6-5 to TRBJ1-4; 7 bases are a match to TRBD1. The CDR3 is 15 residues long. Germline loops: CDR1 MNHEY, CDR2 SVGAGI. Losses at the gene ends were 7 bases for V and 0 bases for J; bases not matched to a gene: 5. CDR3 in DNA: TGTGCCAGCATCAGACAGGGCGCAACTAATGAAAAACTGTTTTTT. Protein sequence: CASIRQGATNEKLFF.

The rearrangement joins TRBV5-4 to TRBJ1-3, with TRBD1 matching 8 bases. The CDR3 totals 14 residues. Germline CDR1 and CDR2: SGHNT and YYREEE (reference sequence). The V gene end was trimmed by 3 bases and the J gene end by 2 bases; junction bases not matched to a gene: 1. The CDR3 loop reads CASSSDRAGNTIYF. In DNA, the CDR3 is TGTGCCAGCAGCTCGGACAGGGCTGGAAACACCATATATTTT.